What follows are 15 T cell receptor beta chains derived from one specimen sequenced in a study of chemoradiotherapy in HPV16-positive cancers (dated by TCRdb to between 2021 and 2023). The library came from the immunoSEQ multiplex PCR assay. Held by TCRdb, this immuneACCESS table contains in-frame sequences only and omits some clones. Under half of the omission traces to an unresolved V gene where checked; the cause of the rest is unknown. The sample table holds about 5,300 clones, of which roughly 74% were seen once. Of the sample, about 11% is held by the ten largest clones. Here the sequenced sample was tumor tissue, taken from a patient who underwent chemoradiotherapy. These receptors all stem from a human donor with HPV-associated anogenital cancer.

This chain uses TRBV28 with TRBJ2-2; tentative D call: TRBD2 (6 bases). The ends were cut back, 4 bases at V and 4 bases at J, with 10 bases in the middle. The CDR3 spans 14 residues. In germline, CDR1 is MDHEN, CDR2 SYDVKM. For the CDR3, the DNA is TGTGCCAGCAGTTGGACGGAGGGCACCGGGGAGCTGTTTTTT. Translated, it gives CASSWTEGTGELFF.

The V gene is TRBV5-1, the J gene TRBJ1-4, with D tentatively TRBD1 (5 bases). Germline CDR1 and CDR2: SGHRS and YFSETQ. Trimming pared 4 bases from V and 7 bases from J, leaving 14 bases between. CDR3 length equals 14 residues. DNA of the CDR3: TGCGCCAGCAGCCCCTTCGGGACTGGTGAAAAACTGTTTTTT. Its translation: CASSPFGTGEKLFF.

This chain joins TRBV7-3 and TRBJ2-1; TRBD2 matches at 10 bases. This CDR3 comprises 15 residues. Germline loops: CDR1 SGHTA, CDR2 FQGTGA. Germline trimming cut 4 bases from V and 3 bases from J; bases unmatched to any gene: 3. Here the CDR3 DNA reads TGTGCCAGCAGCTCGGGACTAGCGCGCTACAATGAGCAGTTCTTC. It specifies CASSSGLARYNEQFF.

The J gene is TRBJ2-1, the V gene TRBV7-9, with 9 positions matching TRBD2. V gave up 5 bases and J gave up 10 bases; unmatched junction bases: 12. The V gene's germline CDR1 is SEHNR and CDR2 FQNEAQ (reference sequence). The CDR3 spans 15 residues. CDR3 sequence reads: CASSSDVAGVSEQFF. The CDR3 DNA reads as TGTGCCAGCAGCAGCGACGTAGCGGGAGTCTCCGAGCAGTTCTTC.

This clone was picked up a small number of times. V is TRBV19 and J is TRBJ1-1, with unresolved D. This CDR3 region has 13 residues. Germline CDR1 and CDR2: LNHDA and SQIVND (reference sequence). The V end lost 5 bases, the J end lost 9 bases, and 16 bases lay between the germline ends. The CDR3 region is CASSPRTARQAFF. The CDR3, as DNA: TGTGCCAGTAGTCCCCGGACGGCCAGACAAGCTTTCTTT.

This chain connects TRBV6-1 to TRBJ1-5; 8 bases fit TRBD1. The CDR3 contains 15 residues. Germline V gene lookup returns CDR1 MNHNS and CDR2 SASEGT. The V segment lost 5 bases and the J segment 4 bases; nucleotides outside the gene matches: 7. This CDR3 reads CASSLDRGPNQPQHF. The DNA of the CDR3 is TGTGCCAGCAGTCTTGACAGGGGTCCTAATCAGCCCCAGCATTTT.

The J gene is TRBJ1-3, the V gene TRBV6-1; D is possibly TRBD1 (5 bases). Deletions cut 3 bases from V and 4 bases from J, with 16 bases between. CDR1 and CDR2 from the germline V gene are MNHNS and SASEGT. The CDR3 is 16 residues long. CDR3 in DNA: TGTGCCAGCAGTGAGCCGAGGAAGGGGAACGGAAACACCATATATTTT. Encoded protein: CASSEPRKGNGNTIYF.

The chain has TRBV23-1 and TRBJ1-5; maybe TRBD1 (5 bases). TRBV23-1 is marked as an open reading frame, function uncertain. V dropped 11 bases and J dropped 4 bases, with 12 bases sitting between them. The CDR3 is 12 residues long. The CDR3 sequence is CALMDTNQPQHF. CDR3 in DNA: TGCGCCCTCATGGACACGAATCAGCCCCAGCATTTT.

The chain carries TRBV5-1 and TRBJ2-6; 9 bases line up with TRBD1. Germline CDR1 is SGHRS and CDR2 is YFSETQ. CDR3 length: 18 amino acids. V was clipped by 2 bases and J by 4 bases; unmatched bases: 10. CDR3 DNA: TGCGCCAGCAGCTTCGTCCCGGGACAGGGTACCGGGGCCAACGTCCTGACTTTC. It codes for CASSFVPGQGTGANVLTF.

This clone was detected only once. The chain links TRBV11-2 to TRBJ1-3; a weak D match, TRBD1 (5 bases). V was cut by 3 bases and J by 4 bases, with 22 bases left in between. CDR1 SGHAT and CDR2 FQNNGV come from the germline V gene. The CDR3 totals 18 residues. The CDR3: CASSFAFGAAGGGNTIYF. The CDR3, as DNA: TGTGCCAGCAGCTTCGCCTTCGGGGCGGCCGGCGGAGGAAACACCATATATTTT.

The J gene is TRBJ2-3, the V gene TRBV9; D is ambiguous. The CDR3 length is 14 residues. The V end was cut by 4 bases, the J end by 0 bases, with 9 bases between. CDR1 is SGDLS, CDR2 YYNGEE, per germline. The CDR3 sequence is CASSLRLSTDTQYF. CDR3 bases: TGTGCCAGCAGCCTCCGACTTAGCACAGATACGCAGTATTTT.

This chain joins TRBV30 and TRBJ2-1; 8 bases are a match to TRBD2. Germline values: CDR1 GTSNPN, CDR2 SVGIG (reference sequence). Unmatched junction bases numbered 12, after V lost 5 bases and J lost 9 bases. This CDR3 comprises 14 residues. Here the CDR3 reads CAWYPPGGRGEQFF. As DNA, the CDR3 is TGTGCCTGGTACCCACCGGGGGGGCGCGGTGAGCAGTTCTTC.

This clone was counted once. The chain recombines TRBV28 with TRBJ1-5, with TRBD1 identical over 8 bases. CDR1 and CDR2 (germline): MDHEN, SYDVKM. The CDR3 length is 15 residues. V trimming: 5 bases; J trimming: 6 bases; junction bases outside the gene matches: 9. The CDR3 bases are TGTGCCAGCAGTGGGACCGGGACAGGTATTCAGCCCCAGCATTTT. As protein: CASSGTGTGIQPQHF.

This chain links TRBV4-3 with TRBJ2-1; D is ambiguous. The CDR3 totals 16 residues. The germline CDR1 and CDR2 sequences are LGHNA and YSLEER. Trimming pared 1 base from V and 7 bases from J, leaving 17 bases between. CDR3 DNA sequence: TGCGCCAGCAGCCAAGGTTCCGTTCCCCAATATAATGAGCAGTTCTTC. This encodes CASSQGSVPQYNEQFF.

The chain links TRBV4-3 to TRBJ2-2, with TRBD1 matching 11 bases. J gave up 2 bases and V 1 base, and 0 bases lay outside the gene matches. The CDR3 is 16 amino acids. The germline gives CDR1 LGHNA, CDR2 YSLEER. CDR3 sequence: CASSQGTGGNTGELFF. Written as DNA, the CDR3 is TGCGCCAGCAGCCAAGGGACAGGGGGCAACACCGGGGAGCTGTTTTTT.